Listed here are 21 T cell receptor beta chains from one sample, sequenced in a study of shared clonotypes between healthy human individuals. TCRdb's copy holds only in-frame clones and misses some; the assay was immunoSEQ multiplex PCR. This sample yields roughly 1,500,000 clones, of which approximately 98.5% are seen a single time; roughly 0.36% belongs to the top ten. The sample comprised naive CD4+ T cells sorted from blood. Noted subset: CD45RA+ positively selected. These receptors were obtained from a man aged 25 to 45 in good health.

The J gene is TRBJ2-7, the V gene TRBV7-8; a possible D gene is TRBD2 (6 bases). Per germline, CDR1 SGHVS and CDR2 FQNEAQ. The length of the CDR3 is 14 residues. The V end was cut by 3 bases, the J end by 1 base, with 10 bases between. DNA of the CDR3: TGTGCCAGCAGCTTTAGCGGTTTGTCCTACGAGCAGTACTTC. This codes for CASSFSGLSYEQYF. Combining the CDR3 with reference TRBV7-8 and TRBJ2-7 gives the whole variable domain GAGVSQSPRYKVAKRGQDVALRCDPISGHVSLFWYQQALGQGPEFLTYFQNEAQLDKSGLPSDRFFAERPEGSVSTLKIQRTQQEDSAVYLCASSFSGLSYEQYFGPGTRLTVT.

The V call is TRBV28, the J call TRBJ1-5; maybe TRBD1 (5 bases). The CDR3 is 14 amino acids. The germline V and J ends were trimmed by 6 bases and 3 bases, with 12 bases remaining between them. CDR1 MDHEN and CDR2 SYDVKM come from the germline V gene. The CDR3 reads CASRPGAPNQPQHF. As DNA, the CDR3 is TGTGCCAGCAGACCCGGGGCCCCCAATCAGCCCCAGCATTTT.

V gene TRBV28 combines with J gene TRBJ2-2; possibly TRBD1 or TRBD2 for D (6 bases each). This CDR3 spans 16 amino acids. Germline V gene sequence: CDR1 MDHEN, CDR2 SYDVKM. Trimming took off 8 bases at V and 0 bases at J, with 16 bases between the two ends. CDR3 in amino acids: CASRRGGLSNTGELFF. CDR3 DNA sequence: TGTGCCAGCCGCCGTGGGGGGCTCTCGAACACCGGGGAGCTGTTTTTT.

The chain combines TRBV7-2 with TRBJ2-2, with D perhaps TRBD1 (5 bases). Germline CDR1 SGHTA, CDR2 FQGNSA. The V gene lost 5 bases and the J gene lost 9 bases, with 10 bases spanning the gap. The CDR3 covers 12 residues. The CDR3 sequence: CASSLRQRELFF. Here the CDR3 DNA reads TGTGCCAGCAGCCTCAGACAGCGGGAGCTGTTTTTT. The variable domain in full, with the rest retrieved from reference TRBV7-2 and TRBJ2-2, is GAGVSQSPSNKVTEKGKDVELRCDPISGHTALYWYRQSLGQGLEFLIYFQGNSAPDKSGLPSDRFSAERTGGSVSTLTIQRTQQEDSAVYLCASSLRQRELFFGEGSRLTVL.

The V gene is TRBV30, the J gene TRBJ2-7; 12 bases fit TRBD1. With V trimmed by 2 bases and J by 1 base, 15 bases remained unmatched. The CDR3 contains 19 residues. Per germline, CDR1 GTSNPN and CDR2 SVGIG (reference sequence). This chain's CDR3 is CAWSYRPGTGGAYSYEQYF. In nucleotides, the CDR3 is TGTGCCTGGAGTTACCGTCCCGGGACAGGGGGCGCTTATTCCTACGAGCAGTACTTC.

The rearrangement links TRBV6-1 to TRBJ2-1; 7 bases fit TRBD2. This CDR3 contains 15 residues. V lost 7 bases and J lost 6; bases outside the gene matches: 12. Germline loops: CDR1 MNHNS, CDR2 SASEGT. CDR3 DNA sequence: TGTGCCAGCATGAGGCGGGAGATTGTGCTCAATGAGCAGTTCTTC. It yields the protein CASMRREIVLNEQFF.

The V gene is TRBV29-1, the J gene TRBJ2-3, with D perhaps TRBD2 (5 bases). This CDR3 spans 12 amino acids. With 4 bases removed from V and 5 bases from J, the gap between germline ends came to 10 bases. Germline V lookup: CDR1 SQVTM, CDR2 ANQGSEA. The CDR3 spells CSVGERGDTQYF. In DNA, the CDR3 is TGCAGCGTTGGGGAGCGCGGAGATACGCAGTATTTT.

The chain employs TRBV19 and TRBJ1-5, with D perhaps TRBD1 (5 bases). Trimming took 11 bases from V and 4 from J, leaving 15 bases between them. CDR3 length: 13 amino acids. Looked up from germline, CDR1 is LNHDA and CDR2 is SQIVND (reference sequence). Here the CDR3 reads CAGARTGNQPQHF. As DNA, the CDR3 is TGTGCCGGGGCGAGGACGGGGAATCAGCCCCAGCATTTT.

The chain has TRBV5-4 and TRBJ2-3; D remains ambiguous. CDR1 SGHNT and CDR2 YYREEE come from the germline V gene (reference sequence). The CDR3 extends over 15 amino acids. V gave up 1 base and J gave up 5 bases, with 14 bases separating them. CDR3 nucleotide sequence: TGTGCCAGCAGCTTGCCGGGCCAAATGGGAGATACGCAGTATTTT. It codes for CASSLPGQMGDTQYF.

The chain employs TRBV7-9 and TRBJ2-1; D is possibly TRBD2 (6 bases). V was cut by 1 base and J by 4 bases, with 11 bases left in between. CDR3 size: 15 residues. From germline, CDR1 is SEHNR and CDR2 FQNEAQ (reference sequence). The CDR3 DNA follows: TGTGCCAGCAGCTTAGTCGGGACTTATTACAATGAGCAGTTCTTC. Translated: CASSLVGTYYNEQFF.

The CDR3 DNA reads as TGTGCCAGCAGCCAGAAGCGGGAGCAATACAATGAGCAGTTCTTC. Its protein is CASSQKREQYNEQFF. The chain recombines TRBV14 with TRBJ2-1; 8 bases are a match to TRBD2. The CDR3 runs 15 residues. Germline loops: CDR1 SGHDN, CDR2 FVKESK. V shed 3 bases and J 4 bases; nucleotides not matched to a gene: 5.

V and J are TRBV6-1 and TRBJ2-1, with 8 bases identical to TRBD1. This CDR3 has 17 amino acids. The germline V gene encodes CDR1 MNHNS and CDR2 SASEGT. After removal of 3 bases from V and 2 bases from J, the junction contained 9 bases not matched to a gene. DNA of the CDR3: TGTGCCAGCAGTGAGGGGCCCAGGGGGCTCGCCTACAATGAGCAGTTCTTC. It translates to CASSEGPRGLAYNEQFF.

The CDR3 DNA sequence: TGTGCCACCGCTGAACGAGGCGACACTGGAAACACCATATATTTT. This encodes CATAERGDTGNTIYF. This sequence joins TRBV10-3 and TRBJ1-3, with unresolved D. The CDR3 loop spans 15 amino acids. V was cut by 10 bases and J by 2 bases, with 18 bases left in between. Germline V gene data show CDR1 as ENHRY and CDR2 as SYGVKD.

Worth noting for this clone: The same CDR3 is also encoded by other DNA sequences in this sample. The chain is built from TRBV28 and TRBJ1-1; D is ambiguous. Germline CDR1 MDHEN, CDR2 SYDVKM. V was pared by 6 bases and J by 0 bases, with 5 bases between. CDR3 length equals 12 residues. The CDR3 bases are TGTGCCAGCAGCGGGATGAACACTGAAGCTTTCTTT. Translation: CASSGMNTEAFF. Looking up the rest from reference TRBV28 and TRBJ1-1 gives the full variable domain: DVKVTQSSRYLVKRTGEKVFLECVQDMDHENMFWYRQDPGLGLRLIYFSYDVKMKEKGDIPEGYSVSREKKERFSLILESASTNQTSMYLCASSGMNTEAFFGQGTRLTVV.

The genes are TRBV18 and TRBJ2-1; 11 bases agree with TRBD1. This CDR3 comprises 14 residues. Germline V gene lookup returns CDR1 KGHSH and CDR2 LQKENI. Unmatched junction bases numbered 6, after V lost 5 bases and J lost 9 bases. The CDR3 sequence is CASSRGQGAFEQFF. The CDR3 bases are TGTGCCAGCTCAAGAGGACAGGGGGCTTTTGAGCAGTTCTTC.

The rearrangement joins TRBV28 to TRBJ1-2, with no clear D. The V end lost 2 bases, the J end lost 2 bases, and 6 bases lay between the germline ends. CDR3 length equals 13 residues. Germline CDR1 and CDR2: MDHEN and SYDVKM. The CDR3 loop is CASSLTVNYGYTF. The CDR3 DNA sequence: TGTGCCAGCAGTTTAACAGTCAACTATGGCTACACCTTC.

The rearrangement joins TRBV5-1 to TRBJ2-7; D not certain. Per the germline V gene, CDR1 is SGHRS and CDR2 is YFSETQ. Trimming removed 2 bases at V and 3 bases at J, with 24 bases between. CDR3 length: 18 residues. CDR3 bases: TGCGCCAGCAGCTTTCCCCCCGTGGACGAAAAGGCGTACTACGAGCAGTACTTC. Its translation: CASSFPPVDEKAYYEQYF.

The chain combines TRBV5-1 with TRBJ2-1, with 13 positions matching TRBD2. The CDR3 is made up of 18 amino acids. CDR1 is SGHRS and CDR2 is YFSETQ in the germline V gene. Trimming cost V 4 bases and J 0 bases; bases outside gene matches: 7. CDR3 sequence reads: CASSAGTSGTSSYNEQFF. The DNA for the CDR3 is TGCGCCAGCAGCGCCGGGACTAGCGGGACGAGCTCCTACAATGAGCAGTTCTTC.

This clone appeared once. The V call is TRBV27, the J call TRBJ2-7; 7 nucleotides match TRBD1. The germline V gene encodes CDR1 MNHEY and CDR2 SMNVEV (reference sequence). After removal of 4 bases from V and 6 bases from J, the junction contained 9 bases not matched to a gene. The CDR3 loop spans 14 amino acids. CDR3 nucleotides: TGTGCCAGCAGTTCCCCCCCGGGACAGACCGAGCAGTACTTC. Protein sequence: CASSSPPGQTEQYF.

On this clone: Other nucleotide sequences in the sample specify the same CDR3. The V and J genes are TRBV28 and TRBJ1-4, with D tentatively TRBD1 (5 bases). CDR1 and CDR2 (germline): MDHEN, SYDVKM. V gave up 1 base and J gave up 5 bases, with 11 bases separating them. CDR3 length: 15 residues. Here the CDR3 reads CASSLSAGLNEKLFF. In DNA, the CDR3 is TGTGCCAGCAGTTTATCGGCAGGGTTGAATGAAAAACTGTTTTTT.

The rearrangement uses TRBV4-2 and TRBJ1-5; D is perhaps TRBD1 (5 bases). Germline CDR1 LGHNA, CDR2 YNFKEQ. This CDR3 spans 17 amino acids. The V and J ends lost 5 bases and 6 bases respectively, with 23 bases between them. CDR3 region: CASSLGRSGNLGQPQHF. Written as DNA, the CDR3 is TGTGCCAGCAGCTTGGGAAGGTCAGGGAACCTGGGTCAGCCCCAGCATTTT.